These 23 T cell receptor beta chains came from one sample sequenced in a study of T cells after yellow fever vaccination. TCRdb reanalysed the 5' RACE reads using MiXCR and keeps one entry per CDR3 protein. The repertoire holds under 600,000 distinct CDR3 sequences, with roughly 14% as singletons. Sequences were derived from PBMCs, sampled on the day of the yellow fever booster vaccination. The receptors were sampled from a man aged 30 to 39 who received the YFV17D yellow fever vaccine.

The chain couples TRBV5-1 to TRBJ2-1; D is unclear. CDR3 size: 12 residues. With 2 bases removed from V and 7 bases from J, the gap between germline ends came to 7 bases. In germline, CDR1 is SGHRS, CDR2 YFSETQ. As DNA, the CDR3 is TGCGCCAGCAGCTTCCAGAGTAATGAGCAGTTCTTC. Translated, it gives CASSFQSNEQFF.

The chain carries TRBV7-9 and TRBJ2-1, with a weak D call TRBD2 (5 bases). The V gene's germline CDR1 is SEHNR and CDR2 FQNEAQ (reference sequence). The CDR3 is made up of 16 amino acids. With 1 base removed from V and 7 bases from J, the gap between germline ends came to 17 bases. CDR3 protein: CASSLGRAHGENEQFF. As DNA, the CDR3 is TGTGCCAGCAGCTTAGGCCGGGCCCATGGGGAGAATGAGCAGTTCTTC.

This clonotype was observed many times. The V gene is TRBV18, the J gene TRBJ2-5, with 9 nucleotides matching TRBD1. The CDR3 sequence is 15 residues long. The ends lost 3 bases at V and 4 bases at J; junction bases unmatched: 6. Germline CDR1 KGHSH, CDR2 LQKENI. The CDR3 reads CASSPPGQGRETQYF. The CDR3 region has the DNA TGTGCCAGCTCACCCCCGGGACAGGGAAGAGAGACCCAGTACTTC.

This clonotype has just a few counts. The chain employs TRBV20-1 and TRBJ2-7; possibly TRBD1 for D (5 bases). The germline gives CDR1 DFQATT, CDR2 SNEGSKA (reference sequence). This CDR3 contains 12 residues. In nucleotides, the CDR3 is TGCAGCTACTCAGCAGGGTCGGCCGAGCAGTACTTC. It translates to CSYSAGSAEQYF.

In its sample, this clonotype was seen a few times. This chain connects TRBV5-4 to TRBJ2-7; TRBD1 or TRBD2 may be the D gene (5 bases each). CDR1 and CDR2 from the germline V gene are SGHNT and YYREEE (reference sequence). V was shortened by 0 bases and J by 3 bases, with 13 bases between the two germline ends. The CDR3 is made up of 15 amino acids. As DNA, the CDR3 is TGTGCCAGCAGCTTGGGGTCCGAGGGGAGCTACGAGCAGTACTTC. It translates to CASSLGSEGSYEQYF. Based on the CDR3 plus reference TRBV5-4 and TRBJ2-7, the full variable domain is ETGVTQSPTHLIKTRGQQVTLRCSSQSGHNTVSWYQQALGQGPQFIFQYYREEENGRGNFPPRFSGLQFPNYSSELNVNALELDDSALYLCASSLGSEGSYEQYFGPGTRLTVT.

There are a few counts of this clonotype. The rearrangement links TRBV20-1 to TRBJ2-5; 7 bases are a match to TRBD2. V shed 1 base and J 3 bases; nucleotides not matched to a gene: 8. The CDR3 runs to 15 residues. Germline CDR1 and CDR2: DFQATT and SNEGSKA (reference sequence). CDR3 amino acids: CSARASLAAKETQYF. Written as DNA, the CDR3 is TGCAGTGCTAGAGCCAGCCTAGCGGCTAAAGAGACCCAGTACTTC.

The rearrangement links TRBV4-3 to TRBJ2-3; tentatively, D is TRBD2 (5 bases). The germline CDR1 and CDR2 sequences are LGHNA and YSLEER. CDR3 length: 15 residues. Trimming shortened V by 0 bases and J by 0 bases, and 7 bases separated the two germline ends. The CDR3 sequence is CASSQETTSTDTQYF. The CDR3 DNA reads as TGCGCCAGCAGCCAAGAGACTACCAGCACAGATACGCAGTATTTT.

The chain employs TRBV7-3 and TRBJ2-2; TRBD2 aligns across 13 bases. V dropped 5 bases and J dropped 7; count of bases not matched to a gene: 7. The germline V gene encodes CDR1 SGHTA and CDR2 FQGTGA. The CDR3 has 16 residues. In DNA, the CDR3 is TGTGCCAGCAGCCTAGGACTAGCGGGAGCTAGCGGGGAGCTGTTTTTT. It translates to CASSLGLAGASGELFF.

This clonotype has only a few counts. J is TRBJ2-3 and V is TRBV24-1; D is ambiguous. Germline V gene sequence: CDR1 KGHDR, CDR2 SFDVKD. Trimming cost V 4 bases and J 7 bases, with 11 bases left between them. The CDR3 sequence is 13 residues long. CDR3 DNA: TGTGCCACCAGTGACGGACCGGGCCATACGCAGTATTTT. Translated: CATSDGPGHTQYF.

The gene calls are TRBV7-2 and TRBJ2-7; D uncertain. This CDR3 has 11 amino acids. Germline V gene lookup returns CDR1 SGHTA and CDR2 FQGNSA. Trimming removed 5 bases at V and 6 bases at J, with 8 bases between. The CDR3 sequence is CASSTIGEQYF. CDR3 sequence (DNA): TGTGCCAGCAGCACGATCGGCGAGCAGTACTTC.

This chain connects TRBV7-9 to TRBJ1-6; tentatively, D is TRBD1 (5 bases). Trimming removed 5 bases at V and 8 bases at J, with 16 bases between. This CDR3 region has 15 residues. Germline assignment: CDR1 SEHNR and CDR2 FQNEAQ (reference sequence). CDR3 bases: TGTGCCAGCAGCCCTGAGAGGGACCTCTATTCACCCCTCCACTTT. It yields the protein CASSPERDLYSPLHF.

This clonotype was seen a few times. The gene calls are TRBV6-2 or TRBV6-3 and TRBJ2-7; D remains unclear. This CDR3 has 15 residues. Between the trimmed V and J ends, which lost 6 bases and 6 bases, there was a span of 21 bases. The germline V gene encodes CDR1 MNHEY and CDR2 SVGEGT. CDR3 DNA sequence: TGTGCCAGCAGGCCCCCCACGATTGTCTGGTTCGAGCAGTACTTC. Protein product: CASRPPTIVWFEQYF.

Only a few counts were recorded for this clonotype. V is TRBV6-5 and J is TRBJ2-1; maybe TRBD2 (6 bases). CDR3 length: 15 residues. Germline CDR1 is MNHEY and CDR2 is SVGAGI. V gave up 1 base and J gave up 5 bases, with 12 bases separating them. CDR3 sequence (DNA): TGTGCCAGCAGTTACTGGAGGGAGCGAGACAATGAGCAGTTCTTC. As protein: CASSYWRERDNEQFF.

In this sample, this clonotype turned up a few times. V gene TRBV10-3 combines with J gene TRBJ1-1; TRBD1 might be the D (5 bases). Deletions cut 0 bases from V and 0 bases from J, with 14 bases between. CDR1 is ENHRY and CDR2 is SYGVKD in the germline V gene. This CDR3 region has 17 residues. The DNA for the CDR3 is TGTGCCATCAGTGAGTCGCAGGCGGGACTCCTGAACACTGAAGCTTTCTTT. The encoded protein is CAISESQAGLLNTEAFF.

This clonotype showed up just a few times. The chain employs TRBV27 and TRBJ2-7; D uncertain. CDR1 MNHEY and CDR2 SMNVEV come from the germline V gene (reference sequence). Trimming left V 2 bases short and J 3 bases short, with 11 bases between. CDR3 length: 14 residues. The CDR3 region has the DNA TGTGCCAGCAGTTTAATCGCCAACCGCTACGAGCAGTACTTC. Translation gives CASSLIANRYEQYF.

The chain couples TRBV20-1 to TRBJ2-5; TRBD2 matches 8 bases. CDR1 is DFQATT, CDR2 SNEGSKA, per germline (reference sequence). Trimming at V came to 1 base and at J to 3 bases, leaving 7 bases not matched to a gene. The CDR3 runs 15 residues. The CDR3 here is CSARVGTRGEETQYF. DNA of the CDR3: TGCAGTGCTAGAGTCGGGACTAGGGGCGAAGAGACCCAGTACTTC.

This clonotype showed up many times. V is TRBV9 and J is TRBJ2-1; TRBD2 matches 11 bases. The CDR3 contains 15 residues. The trim removed 0 bases at V and 8 bases at J, leaving 4 bases unmatched. From germline, CDR1 is SGDLS and CDR2 YYNGEE. The CDR3 DNA reads as TGTGCCAGCAGCGTAGAACTAGCGGGAGTTTATGAGCAGTTCTTC. Translating it yields CASSVELAGVYEQFF.

The V gene is TRBV19, the J gene TRBJ1-5; D unresolved. V shed 7 bases and J shed 1 base, with 5 bases lying between them. The length of the CDR3 is 12 residues. Germline assignment: CDR1 LNHDA and CDR2 SQIVND (reference sequence). CDR3 amino acids: CASIGSNQPQHF. The CDR3, as DNA: TGTGCCAGTATCGGGAGCAATCAGCCCCAGCATTTT.

This clonotype was detected a few times. The genes are TRBV14 and TRBJ2-1; D possibly corresponds to TRBD2 (5 bases). This CDR3 has 13 residues. The ends were cut back, 2 bases at V and 7 bases at J, with 9 bases in the middle. The germline V gene has CDR1 SGHDN and CDR2 FVKESK. The CDR3 region is CASSQLRGNEQFF. Here the CDR3 DNA reads TGTGCCAGCAGCCAACTCCGGGGTAATGAGCAGTTCTTC.

The chain is built from TRBV5-1 and TRBJ2-5, with 10 bases lining up with TRBD2. CDR1 and CDR2 (germline): SGHRS, YFSETQ. CDR3 length equals 15 residues. The V and J ends lost 4 bases and 1 base, in that order; junction bases with no gene match: 4. CDR3 sequence (DNA): TGCGCCAGCAGCAAGACTAGCGGGTCCCAAGAGACCCAGTACTTC. This gives the protein CASSKTSGSQETQYF.

This clonotype came up many times. The V gene is TRBV5-1, the J gene TRBJ2-2; D remains ambiguous. Germline assignment: CDR1 SGHRS and CDR2 YFSETQ. The CDR3 length is 14 residues. V was shortened by 4 bases and J by 1 base, with 8 bases between the two germline ends. Here the CDR3 reads CASSPRGNTGELFF. CDR3 DNA sequence: TGCGCCAGCAGCCCCCGAGGGAACACCGGGGAGCTGTTTTTT.

V is TRBV9 and J is TRBJ2-3; weak D call: TRBD1 (6 bases). Germline values: CDR1 SGDLS, CDR2 YYNGEE. The CDR3 runs to 16 residues. Trimming shortened V by 0 bases and J by 5 bases, and 16 bases separated the two germline ends. CDR3 amino acids: CASSVEPGQGIDTQYF. For the CDR3, the DNA is TGTGCCAGCAGCGTAGAACCGGGACAAGGAATAGATACGCAGTATTTT.

This clonotype was found a few times. This rearrangement joins TRBV7-2 to TRBJ2-7; D is perhaps TRBD2 (5 bases). The V gene lost 0 bases and the J gene lost 4 bases, with 19 bases spanning the gap. The CDR3 is 17 residues long. Germline lookup yields CDR1 SGHTA and CDR2 FQGNSA. The DNA of the CDR3 is TGTGCCAGCAGCTTAGCTTCTACTAGTTATGATGATTACGAGCAGTACTTC. It translates to CASSLASTSYDDYEQYF.